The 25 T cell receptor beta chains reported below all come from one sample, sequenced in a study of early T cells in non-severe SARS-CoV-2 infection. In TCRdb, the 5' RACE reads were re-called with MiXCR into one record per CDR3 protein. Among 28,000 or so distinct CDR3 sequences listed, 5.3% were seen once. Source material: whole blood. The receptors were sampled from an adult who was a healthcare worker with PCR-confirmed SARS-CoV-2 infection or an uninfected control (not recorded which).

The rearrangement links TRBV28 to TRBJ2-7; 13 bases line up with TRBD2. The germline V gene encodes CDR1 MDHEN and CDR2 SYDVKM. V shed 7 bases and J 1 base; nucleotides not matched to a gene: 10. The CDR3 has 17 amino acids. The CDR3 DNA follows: TGTGCCAGCACTCCGGCGGGACTAGCGGGGAAATCCTACGAGCAGTACTTC. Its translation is CASTPAGLAGKSYEQYF.

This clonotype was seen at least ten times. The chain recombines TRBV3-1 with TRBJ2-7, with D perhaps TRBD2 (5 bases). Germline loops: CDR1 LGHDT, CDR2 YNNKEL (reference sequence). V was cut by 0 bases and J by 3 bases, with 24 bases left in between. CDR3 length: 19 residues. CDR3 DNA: TGTGCCAGCAGCCAAGATGGGGAGTGGACCCCACTCTTCGGCTACGAGCAGTACTTC. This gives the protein CASSQDGEWTPLFGYEQYF.

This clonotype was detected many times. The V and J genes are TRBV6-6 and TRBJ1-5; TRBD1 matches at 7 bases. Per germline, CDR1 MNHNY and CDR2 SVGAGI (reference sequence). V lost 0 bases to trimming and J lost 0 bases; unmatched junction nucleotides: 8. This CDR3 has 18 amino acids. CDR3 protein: CASSYSFRTGYSNQPQHF. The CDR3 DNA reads TGTGCCAGCAGTTACTCCTTCCGGACAGGTTATAGCAATCAGCCCCAGCATTTT.

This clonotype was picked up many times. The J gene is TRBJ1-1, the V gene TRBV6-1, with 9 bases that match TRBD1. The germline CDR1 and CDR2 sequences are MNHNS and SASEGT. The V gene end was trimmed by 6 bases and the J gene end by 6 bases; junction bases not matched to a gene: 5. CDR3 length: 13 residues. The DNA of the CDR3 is TGTGCCAGCAGCAGACAGGGGGTCTCTGAAGCTTTCTTT. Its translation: CASSRQGVSEAFF.

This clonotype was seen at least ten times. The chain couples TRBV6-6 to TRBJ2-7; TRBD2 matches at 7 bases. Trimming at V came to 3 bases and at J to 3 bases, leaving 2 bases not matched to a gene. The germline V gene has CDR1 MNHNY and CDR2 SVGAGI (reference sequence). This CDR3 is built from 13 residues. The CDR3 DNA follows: TGTGCCAGCAGTTATCGCGGGAGCTACGAGCAGTACTTC. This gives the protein CASSYRGSYEQYF.

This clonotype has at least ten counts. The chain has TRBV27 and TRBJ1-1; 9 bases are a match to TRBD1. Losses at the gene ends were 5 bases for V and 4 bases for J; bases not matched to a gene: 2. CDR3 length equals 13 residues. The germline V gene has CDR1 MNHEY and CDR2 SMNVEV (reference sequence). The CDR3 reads CASSQDRGTEAFF. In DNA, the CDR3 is TGTGCCAGCAGTCAGGACAGGGGCACTGAAGCTTTCTTT.

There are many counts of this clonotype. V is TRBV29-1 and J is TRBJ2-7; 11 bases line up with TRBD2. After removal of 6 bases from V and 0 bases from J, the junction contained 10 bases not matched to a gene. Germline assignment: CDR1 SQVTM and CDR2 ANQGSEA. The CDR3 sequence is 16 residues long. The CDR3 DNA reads TGCAGCGTGAGTGGGACTACTAGCGGGAGCTCCTACGAGCAGTACTTC. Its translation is CSVSGTTSGSSYEQYF.

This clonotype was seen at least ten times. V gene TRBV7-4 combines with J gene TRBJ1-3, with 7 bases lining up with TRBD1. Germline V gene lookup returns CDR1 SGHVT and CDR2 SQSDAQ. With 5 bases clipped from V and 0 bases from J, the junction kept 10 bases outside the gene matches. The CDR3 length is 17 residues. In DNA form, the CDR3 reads TGTGCCAGCAGCATCCACAGGGGCCCTAGCTCTGGAAACACCATATATTTT. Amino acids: CASSIHRGPSSGNTIYF.

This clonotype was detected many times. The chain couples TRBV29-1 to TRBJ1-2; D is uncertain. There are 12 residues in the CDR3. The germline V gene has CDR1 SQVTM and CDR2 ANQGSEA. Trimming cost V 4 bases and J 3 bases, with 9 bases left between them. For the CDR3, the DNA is TGCAGCGTTGTCTGGATAGACTATGGCTACACCTTC. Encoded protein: CSVVWIDYGYTF.

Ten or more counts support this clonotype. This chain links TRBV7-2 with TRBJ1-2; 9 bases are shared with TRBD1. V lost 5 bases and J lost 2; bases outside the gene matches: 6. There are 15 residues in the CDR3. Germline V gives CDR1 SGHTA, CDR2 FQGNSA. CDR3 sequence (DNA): TGTGCCAGCAGCCCGTGGACAGGGGAGAACTATGGCTACACCTTC. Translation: CASSPWTGENYGYTF.

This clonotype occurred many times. The DNA for the CDR3 is TGCAGCGTTGGGGGACTAGCGGGAGGGACCGGGGAGCTGTTTTTT. This sequence encodes CSVGGLAGGTGELFF. V is TRBV29-1 and J is TRBJ2-2, with TRBD2 matching over 16 bases. Germline lookup yields CDR1 SQVTM and CDR2 ANQGSEA. The CDR3 totals 15 residues. V trimming: 4 bases; J trimming: 5 bases; junction bases outside the gene matches: 1.

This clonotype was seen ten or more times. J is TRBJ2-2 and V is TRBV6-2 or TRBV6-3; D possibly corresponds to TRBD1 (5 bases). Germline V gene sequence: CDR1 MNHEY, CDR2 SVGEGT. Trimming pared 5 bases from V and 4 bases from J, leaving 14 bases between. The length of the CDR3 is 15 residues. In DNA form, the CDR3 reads TGTGCCAGCAGTGCCCCAGGGTTAACCACCGGGGAGCTGTTTTTT. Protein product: CASSAPGLTTGELFF.

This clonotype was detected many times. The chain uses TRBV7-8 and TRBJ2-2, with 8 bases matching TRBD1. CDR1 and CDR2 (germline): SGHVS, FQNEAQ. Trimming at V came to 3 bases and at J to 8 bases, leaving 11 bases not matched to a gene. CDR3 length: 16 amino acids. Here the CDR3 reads CASSFGRQGYNGELFF. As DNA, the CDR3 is TGTGCCAGCAGCTTTGGGAGACAGGGGTACAATGGGGAGCTGTTTTTT.

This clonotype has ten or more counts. CDR3 region: CASSQDGGLTYNEQFF. The CDR3 DNA reads TGCGCCAGCAGCCAAGATGGGGGACTTACCTACAATGAGCAGTTCTTC. The chain employs TRBV4-1 and TRBJ2-1; D may be TRBD2 (6 bases). V lost 0 bases, J lost 2 bases, and 11 bases lay in between. The CDR3 is made up of 16 amino acids. Germline V gene data show CDR1 as MGHRA and CDR2 as YSYEKL.

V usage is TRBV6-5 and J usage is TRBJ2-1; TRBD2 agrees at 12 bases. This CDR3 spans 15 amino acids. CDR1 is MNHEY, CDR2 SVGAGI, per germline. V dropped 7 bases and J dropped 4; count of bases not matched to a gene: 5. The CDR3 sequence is CASTNLAGGYNEQFF. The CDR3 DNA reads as TGTGCCAGCACCAATCTAGCGGGAGGGTACAATGAGCAGTTCTTC.

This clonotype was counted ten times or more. The CDR3 DNA reads as TGTGCCAGCAGCCGGGACAGGGTCTCACCCCTCCACTTT. This codes for CASSRDRVSPLHF. This chain connects TRBV6-5 to TRBJ1-6; 9 bases are shared with TRBD1. Germline loops: CDR1 MNHEY, CDR2 SVGAGI. V was pared by 6 bases and J by 10 bases, with 4 bases of the junction left unmatched. The CDR3 has 13 amino acids.

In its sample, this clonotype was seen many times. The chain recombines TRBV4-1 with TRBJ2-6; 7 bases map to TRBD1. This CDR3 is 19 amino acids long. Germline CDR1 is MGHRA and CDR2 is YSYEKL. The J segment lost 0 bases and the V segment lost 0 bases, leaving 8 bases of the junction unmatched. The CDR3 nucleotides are TGCGCCAGCAGCCAAGATAGGGTTAGGGGGCCCTCTGGGGCCAACGTCCTGACTTTC. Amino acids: CASSQDRVRGPSGANVLTF.

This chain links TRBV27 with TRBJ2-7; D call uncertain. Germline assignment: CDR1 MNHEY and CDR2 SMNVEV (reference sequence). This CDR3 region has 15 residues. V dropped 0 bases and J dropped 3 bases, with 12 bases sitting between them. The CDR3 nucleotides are TGTGCCAGCAGTTTATCGTTCGGCTTCATCTACGAGCAGTACTTC. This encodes CASSLSFGFIYEQYF.

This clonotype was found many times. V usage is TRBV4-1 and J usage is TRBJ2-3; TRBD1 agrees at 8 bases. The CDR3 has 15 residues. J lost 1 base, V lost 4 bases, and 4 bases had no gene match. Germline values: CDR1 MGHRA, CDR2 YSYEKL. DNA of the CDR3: TGCGCCAGCAGCCGGTCGGGACAGGGCACAGATACGCAGTATTTT. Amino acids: CASSRSGQGTDTQYF.

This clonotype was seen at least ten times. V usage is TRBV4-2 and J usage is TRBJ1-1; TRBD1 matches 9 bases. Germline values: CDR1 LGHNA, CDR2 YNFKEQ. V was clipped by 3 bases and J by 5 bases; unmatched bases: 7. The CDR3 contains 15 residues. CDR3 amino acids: CASSQTGTGRTEAFF. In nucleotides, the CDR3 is TGTGCCAGCAGCCAGACCGGGACAGGGCGTACTGAAGCTTTCTTT.

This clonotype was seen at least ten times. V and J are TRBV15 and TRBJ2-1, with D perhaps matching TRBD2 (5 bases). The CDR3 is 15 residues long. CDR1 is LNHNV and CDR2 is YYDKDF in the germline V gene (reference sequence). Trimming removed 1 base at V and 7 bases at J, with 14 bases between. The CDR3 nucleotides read TGTGCCACCAGCAGAGGGGGAGAAGGAAGTAATGAGCAGTTCTTC. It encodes CATSRGGEGSNEQFF.

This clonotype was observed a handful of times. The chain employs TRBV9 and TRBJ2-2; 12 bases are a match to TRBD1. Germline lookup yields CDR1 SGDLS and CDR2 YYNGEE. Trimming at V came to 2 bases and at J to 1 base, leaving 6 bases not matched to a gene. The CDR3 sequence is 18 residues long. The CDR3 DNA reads TGTGCCAGCAGCGTCGGGACAGGGGGCATCGTGAACACCGGGGAGCTGTTTTTT. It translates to CASSVGTGGIVNTGELFF.

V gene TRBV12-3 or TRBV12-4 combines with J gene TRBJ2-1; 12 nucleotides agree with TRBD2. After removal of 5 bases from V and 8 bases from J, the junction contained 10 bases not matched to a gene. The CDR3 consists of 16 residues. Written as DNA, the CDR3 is TGTGCCAGCAGTCCAAAGACTAGCGGGAGACGCGATGAGCAGTTCTTC. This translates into CASSPKTSGRRDEQFF.

CDR3 nucleotides: TGCAGTGCTAGAATTCGGTATGGCTACACCTTC. It specifies CSARIRYGYTF. This chain uses TRBV20-1 with TRBJ1-2; D gene unclear. CDR3 length: 11 residues. V lost 2 bases to trimming and J lost 5 bases, with 6 bases between them. Germline values: CDR1 DFQATT, CDR2 SNEGSKA (reference sequence).

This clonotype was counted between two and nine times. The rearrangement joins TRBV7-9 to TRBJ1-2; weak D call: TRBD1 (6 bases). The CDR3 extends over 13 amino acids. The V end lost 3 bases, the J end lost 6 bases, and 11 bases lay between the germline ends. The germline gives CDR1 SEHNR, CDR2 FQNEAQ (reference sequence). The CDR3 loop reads CASSLTGADGYTF. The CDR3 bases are TGTGCCAGCAGCTTGACGGGGGCGGATGGCTACACCTTC. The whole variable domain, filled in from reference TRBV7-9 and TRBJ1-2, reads DTGVSQNPRHKITKRGQNVTFRCDPISEHNRLYWYRQTLGQGPEFLTYFQNEAQLEKSRLLSDRFSAERPKGSFSTLEIQRTEQGDSAMYLCASSLTGADGYTFGSGTRLTVV.